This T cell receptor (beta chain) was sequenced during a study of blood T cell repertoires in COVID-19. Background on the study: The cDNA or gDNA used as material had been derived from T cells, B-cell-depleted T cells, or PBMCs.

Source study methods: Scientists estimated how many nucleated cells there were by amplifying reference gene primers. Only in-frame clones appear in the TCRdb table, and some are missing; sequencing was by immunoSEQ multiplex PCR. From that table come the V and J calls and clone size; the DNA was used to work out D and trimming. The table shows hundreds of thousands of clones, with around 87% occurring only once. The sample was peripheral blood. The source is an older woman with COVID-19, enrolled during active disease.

The CDR3 bases are TGCGCCAGCAGCCTCTCCGGGGACAGCTTTAACTATGGCTACACCTTC. Translation gives CASSLSGDSFNYGYTF. V gene TRBV5-1 combines with J gene TRBJ1-2, with 7 bases identical to TRBD1. CDR1 SGHRS and CDR2 YFSETQ come from the germline V gene. The CDR3 has 16 amino acids. V was clipped by 4 bases and J by 1 base; unmatched bases: 10.